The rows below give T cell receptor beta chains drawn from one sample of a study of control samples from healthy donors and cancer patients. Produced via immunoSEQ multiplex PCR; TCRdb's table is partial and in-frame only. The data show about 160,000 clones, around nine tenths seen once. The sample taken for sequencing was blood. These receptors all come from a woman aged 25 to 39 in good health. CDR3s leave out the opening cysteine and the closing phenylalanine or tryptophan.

CDR3 protein: ASSQGGSGGEQY
V gene: TRBV3-1/TRBV3-2

CDR3 protein: ASSSSRTSGSARSADTQY
V gene: TRBV4-1

CDR3 protein: ASSVALRGDTQY
V gene: TRBV9

CDR3 protein: AWSVRRNTEAF
V gene: TRBV30

CDR3 protein: ASSSYRNSNTEAF
V gene: TRBV11-2

CDR3 protein: ASSLVFGDTQY
V gene: TRBV11-2

CDR3 protein: ASRTTDTQY
V gene: TRBV19

CDR3 protein: ASSPPGQGAATNEKLF
V gene: TRBV16

CDR3 protein: ASSQQRRGLAGYYNEQF
V gene: TRBV4-2

CDR3 protein: ASSTGLSLYEQY
V gene: TRBV6-2/TRBV6-3

CDR3 protein: ASSLRGHSAQH
V gene: TRBV28

CDR3 protein: ASSLGLGLAGTDTQY
V gene: TRBV7-6

CDR3 protein: ASSFGEWGTDTQY
V gene: TRBV28

CDR3 protein: ASSLETRSREQY
V gene: TRBV18

CDR3 protein: ASRDPGLAGLTDTQY
V gene: TRBV2

CDR3 protein: ASSLGSLLGGDTQY
V gene: TRBV5-5

CDR3 protein: ASSQAGASYEQY
V gene: TRBV3-1/TRBV3-2

CDR3 protein: AISEPRIVGNEQF
V gene: TRBV10-3

CDR3 protein: ASSSAGGFTGELF
V gene: TRBV7-9

CDR3 protein: ASSLSTSGIYEQY
V gene: TRBV27

CDR3 protein: ASSYFGTGELF
V gene: TRBV6-2/TRBV6-3

CDR3 protein: ASSWTGISTDTQY
V gene: TRBV27

CDR3 protein: ASSRFGAEAAYEQY
V gene: TRBV3-1/TRBV3-2

CDR3 protein: ASSLVGYQETQY
V gene: TRBV7-2

CDR3 protein: ASSLEGRPYNEQF
V gene: TRBV5-6

CDR3 protein: AIRPLGGDNEQF
V gene: TRBV10-3

CDR3 protein: ASSSAAQGSSNQPQH
V gene: TRBV28

CDR3 protein: AWSVLAGGPTDTQY
V gene: TRBV30

CDR3 protein: ASSTYRGRGEKLF
V gene: TRBV7-8

CDR3 protein: AWSVSEGNTIY
V gene: TRBV30

CDR3 protein: ASHDQPQH
V gene: TRBV28

CDR3 protein: ASLPLAIPRVDEQF
V gene: TRBV7-3

CDR3 protein: ASSLGSRSYEEQY
V gene: TRBV5-1

CDR3 protein: ASSIRTGGNTIY
V gene: TRBV19

CDR3 protein: ASSLSANEQF
V gene: TRBV11-2

CDR3 protein: ASSQDLWGPHYGYT
V gene: TRBV3-1/TRBV3-2

CDR3 protein: ASRVEAGSSYEQY
V gene: TRBV28

CDR3 protein: ASSFVPGYLEKLF
V gene: TRBV5-1

CDR3 protein: ASSYGLILTYEQY
V gene: TRBV6-2/TRBV6-3

CDR3 protein: ASSSSSDTQY
V gene: TRBV6-5

CDR3 protein: ASSQAENQGGNSPLH
V gene: TRBV4-1

CDR3 protein: SVTGSEQF
V gene: TRBV29-1

CDR3 protein: ASSAEGAHEQF
V gene: TRBV6-4

CDR3 protein: ASSFGGQGVYEQY
V gene: TRBV28

CDR3 protein: ASSLIRALSYNEQF
V gene: TRBV5-1

CDR3 protein: ASSQVTGVETQY
V gene: TRBV4-1

CDR3 protein: ASSPSYGGHQPQH
V gene: TRBV3-1/TRBV3-2

CDR3 protein: ASRLRENTEAF
V gene: TRBV19

CDR3 protein: ASSRGPGTDTQY
V gene: TRBV21-1

CDR3 protein: ASSLGLAGVSQTQY
V gene: TRBV13

CDR3 protein: AMAGTGNPDTQY
V gene: TRBV10-3

CDR3 protein: ASTRDRDITDTQY
V gene: TRBV7-9